The clone carrying this TCR beta chain was counted between two and nine times. The junction departs from the called germline gene at one end, perhaps through a read error. Germline CDR1 and CDR2: SQVTM and ANQGSEA. The CDR3 is 15 amino acids. These data are taken from a study of T cells in Graves' hyperthyroidism and ophthalmopathy. RNA transcripts served as the template for amplifying TCR beta CDR3 regions. HTBI primers were employed in a first-round RT-PCR of the TCR CDR3. TCRdb re-called the multiplex PCR reads through MiXCR, storing one row per CDR3 protein. The sample has 450,000 to 700,000 distinct CDR3 sequences; 35% to 55% are singletons.

The V call is TRBV29-1, the J call TRBJ1-2, with D possibly matching TRBD1 (5 bases). The TCR was taken from an adult woman with Graves' disease, either hyperthyroidism or ophthalmopathy (not recorded which). The material sequenced was peripheral blood or thyroid tissue (not recorded which). The CDR3 here is CSVEHYRGVGYGYAF. CDR3 bases: TGCAGCGTTGAGCATTATCGAGGGGTGGGCTATGGCTACGCCTTC. The entire variable domain, with the rest obtained from reference TRBV29-1 and TRBJ1-2, is as follows: SAVISQKPSRDICQRGTSLTIQCQVDSQVTMMFWYRQQPGQSLTLIATANQGSEATYESGFVIDKFPISRPNLTFSTLTVSNMSPEDSSIYLCSVEHYRGVGYGYAFGSGTRLTVV.